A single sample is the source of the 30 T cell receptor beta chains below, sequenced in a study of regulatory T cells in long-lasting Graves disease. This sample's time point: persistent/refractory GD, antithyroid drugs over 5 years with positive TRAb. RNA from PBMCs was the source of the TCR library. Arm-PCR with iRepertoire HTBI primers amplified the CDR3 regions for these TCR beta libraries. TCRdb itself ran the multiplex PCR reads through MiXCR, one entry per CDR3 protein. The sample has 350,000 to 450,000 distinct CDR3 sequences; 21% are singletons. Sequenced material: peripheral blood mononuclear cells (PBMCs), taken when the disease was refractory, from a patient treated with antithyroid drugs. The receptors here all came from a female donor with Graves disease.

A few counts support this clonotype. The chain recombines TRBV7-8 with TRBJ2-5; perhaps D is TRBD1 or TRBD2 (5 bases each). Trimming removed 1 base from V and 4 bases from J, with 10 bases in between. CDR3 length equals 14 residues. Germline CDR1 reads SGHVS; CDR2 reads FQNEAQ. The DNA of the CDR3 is TGTGCCAGCAGCTTAGGAAGTGGGACAGAGACCCAGTACTTC. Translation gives CASSLGSGTETQYF.

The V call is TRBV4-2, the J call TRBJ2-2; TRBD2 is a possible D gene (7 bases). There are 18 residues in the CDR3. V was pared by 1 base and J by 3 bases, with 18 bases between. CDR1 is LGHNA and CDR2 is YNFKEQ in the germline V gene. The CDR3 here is CASSQASGAGEHTGELFF. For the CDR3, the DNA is TGTGCCAGCAGCCAAGCCAGCGGGGCAGGGGAGCACACCGGGGAGCTGTTTTTT.

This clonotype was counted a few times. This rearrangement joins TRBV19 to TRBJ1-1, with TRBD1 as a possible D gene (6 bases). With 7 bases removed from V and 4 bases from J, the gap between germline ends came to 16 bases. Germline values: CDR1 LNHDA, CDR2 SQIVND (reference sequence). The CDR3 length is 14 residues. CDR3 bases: TGTGCCAGTACCACCACAGGGCATGGCACTGAAGCTTTCTTT. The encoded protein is CASTTTGHGTEAFF. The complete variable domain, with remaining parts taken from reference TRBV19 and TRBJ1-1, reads DGGITQSPKYLFRKEGQNVTLSCEQNLNHDAMYWYRQDPGQGLRLIYYSQIVNDFQKGDIAEGYSVSREKKESFPLTVTSAQKNPTAFYLCASTTTGHGTEAFFGQGTRLTVV.

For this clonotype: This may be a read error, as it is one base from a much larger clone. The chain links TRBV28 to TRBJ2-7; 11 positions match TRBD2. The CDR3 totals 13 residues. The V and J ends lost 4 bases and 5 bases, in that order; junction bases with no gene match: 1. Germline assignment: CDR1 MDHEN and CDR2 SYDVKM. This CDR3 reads CASSSGLADEQYF. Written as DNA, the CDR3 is TGTGCCAGCAGTTCGGGACTAGCGGACGAGCAGTACTTC.

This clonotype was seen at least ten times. The chain's CDR3 is CASSFGENYGYTF. The CDR3 DNA sequence: TGTGCCAGCAGTTTCGGGGAAAACTATGGCTACACCTTC. The J gene is TRBJ1-2, the V gene TRBV12-3 or TRBV12-4; D is unclear. The V gene lost 3 bases and the J gene lost 2 bases, with 7 bases spanning the gap. This CDR3 has 13 residues.

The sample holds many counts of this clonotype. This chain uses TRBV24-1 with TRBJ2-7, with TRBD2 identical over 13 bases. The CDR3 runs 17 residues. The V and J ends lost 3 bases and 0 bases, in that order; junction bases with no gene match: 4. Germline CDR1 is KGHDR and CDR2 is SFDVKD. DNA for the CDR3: TGTGCCACCAGTGATGATGGACTAGCGGGGGCCTCCTACGAGCAGTACTTC. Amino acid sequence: CATSDDGLAGASYEQYF.

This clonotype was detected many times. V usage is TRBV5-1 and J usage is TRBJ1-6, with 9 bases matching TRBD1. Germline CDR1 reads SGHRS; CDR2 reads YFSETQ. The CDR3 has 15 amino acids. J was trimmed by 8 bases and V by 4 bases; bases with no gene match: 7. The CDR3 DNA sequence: TGCGCCAGCAGCACCTTGGGACAGGGCGATTCACCCCTCCACTTT. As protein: CASSTLGQGDSPLHF.

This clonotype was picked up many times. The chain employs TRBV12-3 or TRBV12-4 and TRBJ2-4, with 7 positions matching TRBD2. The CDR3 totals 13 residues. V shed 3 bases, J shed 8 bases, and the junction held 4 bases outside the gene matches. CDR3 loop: CASSFREGYIQYF. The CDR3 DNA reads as TGTGCCAGCAGTTTTAGGGAGGGTTACATTCAGTACTTC.

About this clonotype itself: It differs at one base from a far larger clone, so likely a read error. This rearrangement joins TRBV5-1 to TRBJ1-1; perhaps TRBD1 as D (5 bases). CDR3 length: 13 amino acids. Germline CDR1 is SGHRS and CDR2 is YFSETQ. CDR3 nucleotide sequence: TGTGCCAGCAGCTGGGGGGGGAACACTGAAGCTTTCTTT. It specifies CASSWGGNTEAFF.

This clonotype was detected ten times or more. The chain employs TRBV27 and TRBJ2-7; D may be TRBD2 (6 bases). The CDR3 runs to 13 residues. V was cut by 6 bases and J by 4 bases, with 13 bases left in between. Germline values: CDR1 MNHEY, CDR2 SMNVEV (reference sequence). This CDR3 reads CASSSGLRYEQYF. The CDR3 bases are TGTGCCAGCAGCTCAGGACTACGGTACGAGCAGTACTTC.

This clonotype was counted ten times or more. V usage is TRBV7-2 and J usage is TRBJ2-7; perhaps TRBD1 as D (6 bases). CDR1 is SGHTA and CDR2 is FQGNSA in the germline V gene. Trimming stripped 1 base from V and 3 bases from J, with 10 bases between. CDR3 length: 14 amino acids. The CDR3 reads CASSLGGGYYEQYF. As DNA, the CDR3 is TGTGCCAGCAGCTTAGGAGGGGGTTACTACGAGCAGTACTTC.

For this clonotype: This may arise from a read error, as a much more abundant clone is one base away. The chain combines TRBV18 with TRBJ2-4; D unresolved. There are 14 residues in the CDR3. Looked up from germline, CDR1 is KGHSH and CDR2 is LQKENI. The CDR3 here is CASSPEMQKNIQHF. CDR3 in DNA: TGTGCCAGCTCACCAGAAATGCAGAAAAACATTCAGCACTTC.

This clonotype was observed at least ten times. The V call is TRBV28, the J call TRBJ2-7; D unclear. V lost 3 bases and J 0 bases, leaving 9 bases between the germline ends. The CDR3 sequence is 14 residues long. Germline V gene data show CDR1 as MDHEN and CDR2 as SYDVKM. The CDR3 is CASSFIRNSYEQYF. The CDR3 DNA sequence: TGTGCCAGCAGTTTTATACGGAACTCCTACGAGCAGTACTTC.

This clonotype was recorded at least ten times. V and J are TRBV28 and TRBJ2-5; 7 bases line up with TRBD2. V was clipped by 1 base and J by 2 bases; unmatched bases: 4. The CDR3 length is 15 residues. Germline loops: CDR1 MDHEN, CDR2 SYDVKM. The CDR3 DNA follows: TGTGCCAGCAGTTTATTCCTAGCGGTACAAGAGACCCAGTACTTC. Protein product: CASSLFLAVQETQYF.

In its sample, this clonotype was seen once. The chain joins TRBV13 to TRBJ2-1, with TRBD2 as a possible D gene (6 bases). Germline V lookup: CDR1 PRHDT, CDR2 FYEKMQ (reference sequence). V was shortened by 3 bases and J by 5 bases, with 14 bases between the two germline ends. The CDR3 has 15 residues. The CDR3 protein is CASSLVAGRDNEQFF. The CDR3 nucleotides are TGTGCCAGCAGCTTGGTTGCGGGAAGGGACAATGAGCAGTTCTTC.

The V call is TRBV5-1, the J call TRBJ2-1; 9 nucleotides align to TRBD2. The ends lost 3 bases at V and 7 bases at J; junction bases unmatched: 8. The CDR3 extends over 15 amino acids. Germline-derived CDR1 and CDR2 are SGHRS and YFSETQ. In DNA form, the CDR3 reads TGCGCCAGCAGCTGGGACGGACTAGCGAGGAATGAGCAGTTCTTC. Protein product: CASSWDGLARNEQFF.

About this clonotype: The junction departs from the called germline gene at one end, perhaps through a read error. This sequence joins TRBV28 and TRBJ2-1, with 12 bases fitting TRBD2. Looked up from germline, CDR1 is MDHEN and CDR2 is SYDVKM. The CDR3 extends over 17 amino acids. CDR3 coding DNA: TGTGCCAGTTCTAGCGGGAGGGCCGCGGGGTCCTACAATGGGCAGTTCTTC. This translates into CASSSGRAAGSYNGQFF.

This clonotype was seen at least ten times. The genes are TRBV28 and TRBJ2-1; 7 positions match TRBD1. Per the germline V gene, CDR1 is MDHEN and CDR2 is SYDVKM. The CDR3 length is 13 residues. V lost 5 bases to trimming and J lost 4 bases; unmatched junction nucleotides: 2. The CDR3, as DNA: TGTGCCAGCAGTGTGACAGGGTACAATGAGCAGTTCTTC. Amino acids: CASSVTGYNEQFF.

In nucleotides, the CDR3 is TGCAGTGCTAGAGAGACTAGCGGGAGGGCCGGCAATGAGCAGTTCTTC. This encodes CSARETSGRAGNEQFF. The V call is TRBV20-1, the J call TRBJ2-5; 14 bases are a match to TRBD2. The end of the DNA aligns better with TRBJ2-1, so the J call may be wrong. The V gene's germline CDR1 is DFQATT and CDR2 SNEGSKA (reference sequence). This CDR3 region has 16 residues.

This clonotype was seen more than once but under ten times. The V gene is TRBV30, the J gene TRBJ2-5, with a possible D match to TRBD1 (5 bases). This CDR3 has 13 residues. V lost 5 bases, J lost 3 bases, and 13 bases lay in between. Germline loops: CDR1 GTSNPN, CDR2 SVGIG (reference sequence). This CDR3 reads CAWSLLREETQYF. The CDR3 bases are TGTGCCTGGTCATTACTCAGGGAAGAGACCCAGTACTTC. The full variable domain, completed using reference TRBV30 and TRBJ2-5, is SQTIHQWPATLVQPVGSPLSLECTVEGTSNPNLYWYRQAAGRGLQLLFYSVGIGQISSEVPQNLSASRPQDRQFILSSKKLLLSDSGFYLCAWSLLREETQYFGPGTRLLVL.

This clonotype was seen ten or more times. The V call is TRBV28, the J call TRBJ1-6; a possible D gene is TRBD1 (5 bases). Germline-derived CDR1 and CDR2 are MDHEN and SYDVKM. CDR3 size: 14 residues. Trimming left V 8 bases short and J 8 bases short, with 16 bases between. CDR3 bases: TGTGCCAGCTCGACAGCGGGTAGTTATTCACCCCTCCACTTT. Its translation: CASSTAGSYSPLHF.

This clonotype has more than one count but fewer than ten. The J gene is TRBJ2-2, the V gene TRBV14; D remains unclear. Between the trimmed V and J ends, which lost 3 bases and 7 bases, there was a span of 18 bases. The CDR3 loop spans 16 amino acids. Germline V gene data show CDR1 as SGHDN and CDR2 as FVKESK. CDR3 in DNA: TGTGCCAGCAGCCACAATCCGGGCCACCCTGGCGGGGAGCTGTTTTTT. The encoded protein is CASSHNPGHPGGELFF.

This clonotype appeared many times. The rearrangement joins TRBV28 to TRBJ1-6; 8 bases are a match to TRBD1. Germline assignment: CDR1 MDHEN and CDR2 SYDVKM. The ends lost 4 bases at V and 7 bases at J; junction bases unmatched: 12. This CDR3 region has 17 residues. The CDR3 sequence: CASSSDGTGPRNSPLHF. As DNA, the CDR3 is TGTGCCAGCAGTTCGGACGGGACAGGCCCGAGAAATTCACCCCTCCACTTT.

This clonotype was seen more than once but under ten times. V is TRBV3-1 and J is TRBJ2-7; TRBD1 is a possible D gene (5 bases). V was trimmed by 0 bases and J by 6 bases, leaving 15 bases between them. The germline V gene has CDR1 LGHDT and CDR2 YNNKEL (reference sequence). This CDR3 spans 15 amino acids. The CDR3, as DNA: TGTGCCAGCAGCCAAGATTGGACACCTGGAGCCGAGCAGTACTTC. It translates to CASSQDWTPGAEQYF.

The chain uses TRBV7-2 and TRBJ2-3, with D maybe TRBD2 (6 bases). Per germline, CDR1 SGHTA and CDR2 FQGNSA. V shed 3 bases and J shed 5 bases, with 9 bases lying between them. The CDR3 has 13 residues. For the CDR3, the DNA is TGTGCCAGCAGCTTTACTAGCTTAGATACGCAGTATTTT. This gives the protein CASSFTSLDTQYF.

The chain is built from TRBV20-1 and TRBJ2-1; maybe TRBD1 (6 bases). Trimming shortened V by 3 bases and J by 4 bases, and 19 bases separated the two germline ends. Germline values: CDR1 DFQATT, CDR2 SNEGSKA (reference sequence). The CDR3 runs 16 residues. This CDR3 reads CSARASQGFAYNEQFF. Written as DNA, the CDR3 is TGCAGTGCTAGGGCGTCACAGGGCTTCGCGTACAATGAGCAGTTCTTC.

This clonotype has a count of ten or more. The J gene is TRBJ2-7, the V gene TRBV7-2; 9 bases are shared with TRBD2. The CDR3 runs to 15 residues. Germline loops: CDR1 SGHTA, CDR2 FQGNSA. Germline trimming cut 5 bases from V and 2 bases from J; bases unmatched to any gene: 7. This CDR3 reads CASSPLAGRPYEQYF. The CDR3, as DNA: TGTGCCAGCAGCCCCCTAGCGGGACGACCCTACGAGCAGTACTTC.

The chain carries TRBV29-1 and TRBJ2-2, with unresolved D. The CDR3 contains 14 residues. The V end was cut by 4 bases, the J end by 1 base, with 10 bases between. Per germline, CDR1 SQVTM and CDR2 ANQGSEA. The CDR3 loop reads CSVAPIGNTGELFF. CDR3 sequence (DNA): TGCAGCGTTGCCCCTATAGGGAACACCGGGGAGCTGTTTTTT.

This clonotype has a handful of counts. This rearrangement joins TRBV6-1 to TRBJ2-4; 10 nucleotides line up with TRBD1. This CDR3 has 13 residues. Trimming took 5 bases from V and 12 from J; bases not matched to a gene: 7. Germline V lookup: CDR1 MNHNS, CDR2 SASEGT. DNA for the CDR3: TGTGCCAGCAGTCCCGCCGGGACAGGGGATCAGTACTTC. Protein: CASSPAGTGDQYF.

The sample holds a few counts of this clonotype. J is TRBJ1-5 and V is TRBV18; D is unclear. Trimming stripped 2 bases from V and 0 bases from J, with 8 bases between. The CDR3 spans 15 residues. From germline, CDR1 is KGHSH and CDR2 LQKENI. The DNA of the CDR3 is TGTGCCAGCTCACCAAACCCTTATAGCAATCAGCCCCAGCATTTT. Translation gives CASSPNPYSNQPQHF.